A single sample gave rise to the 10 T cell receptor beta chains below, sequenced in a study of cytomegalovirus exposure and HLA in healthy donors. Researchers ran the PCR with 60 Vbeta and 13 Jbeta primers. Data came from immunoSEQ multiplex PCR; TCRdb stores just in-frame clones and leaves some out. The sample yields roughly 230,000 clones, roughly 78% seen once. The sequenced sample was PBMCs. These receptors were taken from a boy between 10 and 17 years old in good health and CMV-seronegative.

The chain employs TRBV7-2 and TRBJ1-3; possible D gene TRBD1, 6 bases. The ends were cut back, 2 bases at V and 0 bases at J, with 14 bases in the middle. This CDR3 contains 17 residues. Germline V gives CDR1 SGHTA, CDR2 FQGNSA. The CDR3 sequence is CASSLTTGQRSGNTIYF. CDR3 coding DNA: TGTGCCAGCAGCTTAACTACGGGACAACGCTCTGGAAACACCATATATTTT.

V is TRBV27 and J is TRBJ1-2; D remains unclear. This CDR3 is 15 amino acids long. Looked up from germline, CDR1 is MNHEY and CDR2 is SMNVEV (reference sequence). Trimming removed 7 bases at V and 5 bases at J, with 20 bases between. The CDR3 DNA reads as TGTGCCAGCACGGAGGACTCTCGAACCCATTATGGCTACACCTTC. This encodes CASTEDSRTHYGYTF.

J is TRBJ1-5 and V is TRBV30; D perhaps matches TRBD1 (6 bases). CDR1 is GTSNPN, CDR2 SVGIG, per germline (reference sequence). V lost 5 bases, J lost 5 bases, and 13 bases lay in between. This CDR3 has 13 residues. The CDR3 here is CAWGTLLHQPQHF. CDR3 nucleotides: TGTGCCTGGGGGACACTCCTTCATCAGCCCCAGCATTTT.

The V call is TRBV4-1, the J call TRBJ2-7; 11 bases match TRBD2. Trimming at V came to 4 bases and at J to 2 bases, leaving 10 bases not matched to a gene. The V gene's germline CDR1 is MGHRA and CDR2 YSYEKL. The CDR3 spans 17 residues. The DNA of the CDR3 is TGCGCCAGCAGCCGCTCTAGCGGGGGGCCCCTCCCCTACGAGCAGTACTTC. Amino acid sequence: CASSRSSGGPLPYEQYF.

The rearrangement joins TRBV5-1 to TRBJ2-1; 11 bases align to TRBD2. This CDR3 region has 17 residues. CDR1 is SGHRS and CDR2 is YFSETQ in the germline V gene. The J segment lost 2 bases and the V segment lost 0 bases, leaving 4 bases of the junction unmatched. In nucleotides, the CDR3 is TGCGCCAGCAGCTTGGGACTAGCGGGACTAACCTACAATGAGCAGTTCTTC. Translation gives CASSLGLAGLTYNEQFF. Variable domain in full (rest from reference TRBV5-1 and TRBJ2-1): KAGVTQTPRYLIKTRGQQVTLSCSPISGHRSVSWYQQTPGQGLQFLFEYFSETQRNKGNFPGRFSGRQFSNSRSEMNVSTLELGDSALYLCASSLGLAGLTYNEQFFGPGTRLTVL.

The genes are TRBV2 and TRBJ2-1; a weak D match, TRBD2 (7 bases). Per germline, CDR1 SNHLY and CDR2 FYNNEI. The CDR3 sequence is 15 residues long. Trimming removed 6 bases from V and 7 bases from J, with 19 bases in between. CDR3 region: CASRPWAGAENEQFF. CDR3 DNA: TGTGCCAGCAGACCTTGGGCGGGGGCGGAAAATGAGCAGTTCTTC.

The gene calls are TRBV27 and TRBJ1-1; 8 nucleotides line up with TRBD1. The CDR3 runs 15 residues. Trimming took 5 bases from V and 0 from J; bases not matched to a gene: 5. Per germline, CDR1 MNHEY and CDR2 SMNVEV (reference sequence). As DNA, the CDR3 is TGTGCCAGCAGTGATTTCAGGGGGCTGAACACTGAAGCTTTCTTT. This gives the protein CASSDFRGLNTEAFF.

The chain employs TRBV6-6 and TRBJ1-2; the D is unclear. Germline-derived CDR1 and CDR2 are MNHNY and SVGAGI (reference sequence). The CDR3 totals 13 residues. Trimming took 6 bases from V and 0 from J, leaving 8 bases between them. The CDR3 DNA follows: TGTGCCAGCAGGCCTAATCCTAACTATGGCTACACCTTC. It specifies CASRPNPNYGYTF.

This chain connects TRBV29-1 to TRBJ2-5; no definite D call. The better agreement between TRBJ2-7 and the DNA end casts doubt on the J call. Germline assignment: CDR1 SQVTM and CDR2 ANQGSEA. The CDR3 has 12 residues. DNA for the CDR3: TGCAGCGCTGAGTTGAATTCCTACGAGCAGTACTTC. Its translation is CSAELNSYEQYF.

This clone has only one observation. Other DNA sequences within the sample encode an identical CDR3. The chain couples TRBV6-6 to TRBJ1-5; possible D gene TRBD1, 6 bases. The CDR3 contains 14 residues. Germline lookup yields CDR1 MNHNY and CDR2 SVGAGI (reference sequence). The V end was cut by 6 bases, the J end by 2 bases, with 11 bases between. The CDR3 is CASSGPGGNQPQHF. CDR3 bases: TGTGCCAGCAGCGGTCCAGGGGGCAATCAGCCCCAGCATTTT.